What follows are 18 T cell receptor beta chains derived from one specimen sequenced in a study of T cell repertoires in cytomegalovirus infection. For these TCRs, the target antigens are not known. TCRdb called the reads again in MiXCR, with one record for every CDR3 protein. The sample holds hundreds of thousands of distinct CDR3 sequences, over 25% seen once. The specimen was cultured CD8+ T cells from PBMCs, collected from culture after CMV antigen stimulation. The origin of the receptors is a human donor in good health (CMV status not recorded). Some clones in this sample may be carry-over from other donors' samples.

The chain carries TRBV6-6 and TRBJ2-3; 9 bases agree with TRBD2. V dropped 0 bases and J dropped 2; count of bases not matched to a gene: 3. Germline V gene sequence: CDR1 MNHNY, CDR2 SVGAGI (reference sequence). The CDR3 runs to 16 residues. In nucleotides, the CDR3 is TGTGCCAGCAGTTACTCTGGCGGGGGGGCCACAGATACGCAGTATTTT. Residues: CASSYSGGGATDTQYF.

This clonotype has only a few counts. V is TRBV4-2 and J is TRBJ2-7; TRBD2 might be the D (5 bases). CDR3 length: 13 residues. Germline V lookup: CDR1 LGHNA, CDR2 YNFKEQ. V lost 0 bases and J 6 bases, leaving 9 bases between the germline ends. CDR3 bases: TGTGCCAGCAGCCAAGAGGAGGTAAGCGAGCAGTACTTC. This encodes CASSQEEVSEQYF.

This chain uses TRBV4-2 with TRBJ2-7; the match to TRBD2 covers 11 bases. J gave up 4 bases and V 2 bases, and 10 bases lay outside the gene matches. Per the germline V gene, CDR1 is LGHNA and CDR2 is YNFKEQ. The CDR3 covers 17 residues. CDR3 in DNA: TGTGCCAGCAGCCAATCCATACTAGCGGGGGAAGGATACGAGCAGTACTTC. This codes for CASSQSILAGEGYEQYF.

The chain uses TRBV6-5 and TRBJ1-2; 8 bases map to TRBD1. This CDR3 contains 14 residues. Losses at the gene ends were 2 bases for V and 7 bases for J; bases not matched to a gene: 6. Looked up from germline, CDR1 is MNHEY and CDR2 is SVGAGI. The CDR3 bases are TGTGCCAGCAGTTACGGTCAGGGGGCTGGTGGCTACACCTTC. Amino acid sequence: CASSYGQGAGGYTF.

This sequence joins TRBV3-1 and TRBJ2-2; D remains unclear. The CDR3 length is 14 residues. Per germline, CDR1 LGHDT and CDR2 YNNKEL (reference sequence). V gave up 6 bases and J gave up 1 base, with 9 bases separating them. CDR3 nucleotides: TGTGCCAGCAGGGATACCAGGAACACCGGGGAGCTGTTTTTT. Protein: CASRDTRNTGELFF.

The table lists this clonotype with many counts. The chain is built from TRBV7-2 and TRBJ2-1, with D uncertain. Trimming removed 1 base at V and 7 bases at J, with 8 bases between. The CDR3 spans 13 residues. Germline V gene data show CDR1 as SGHTA and CDR2 as FQGNSA. The CDR3 nucleotides read TGTGCCAGCAGCTTAGGCCACCGAAATGAGCAGTTCTTC. The encoded protein is CASSLGHRNEQFF.

This clonotype was found a few times. The rearrangement links TRBV5-6 to TRBJ2-1; 9 bases agree with TRBD1. Germline trimming cut 4 bases from V and 8 bases from J; bases unmatched to any gene: 13. CDR3 size: 16 residues. Germline V gene sequence: CDR1 SGHDT, CDR2 YYEEEE. The CDR3 nucleotides read TGTGCCAGCAGCCTATCCGGGACAGGGTTGATCGATGAGCAGTTCTTC. It translates to CASSLSGTGLIDEQFF.

This clonotype came up many times. The chain carries TRBV7-6 and TRBJ2-4; the D gene could be TRBD1 or TRBD2 (5 bases each). V lost 5 bases, J lost 4 bases, and 12 bases lay in between. The germline V gene encodes CDR1 SGHVS and CDR2 FNYEAQ. This CDR3 has 14 residues. The CDR3 sequence is CASSLAGAKNIQYF. The CDR3 nucleotides read TGTGCCAGCAGCCTGGCCGGGGCGAAAAACATTCAGTACTTC. The full variable domain, with the rest looked up from reference TRBV7-6 and TRBJ2-4, is GAGVSQSPRYKVTKRGQDVALRCDPISGHVSLYWYRQALGQGPEFLTYFNYEAQQDKSGLPNDRFSAERPEGSISTLTIQRTEQRDSAMYRCASSLAGAKNIQYFGAGTRLSVL.

Points on this clonotype: This could be a read error, since a much larger clone is one nucleotide away. This chain links TRBV7-6 with TRBJ2-7; D may be TRBD1 or TRBD2 (5 bases each). The V end lost 4 bases, the J end lost 4 bases, and 17 bases lay between the germline ends. The V gene's germline CDR1 is SGHVS and CDR2 FNYEAQ. The CDR3 sequence is 15 residues long. The CDR3 loop is CASSSLGDGKYEQYF. The CDR3 coding sequence is TGTGCCAGCAGCTCCCTCGGGGACGGCAAATACGAGCAGTACTTC.

This clonotype was counted ten times or more. The chain joins TRBV7-8 to TRBJ2-1, with TRBD2 identical over 9 bases. This CDR3 is 15 amino acids long. Germline values: CDR1 SGHVS, CDR2 FQNEAQ. Unmatched junction bases numbered 4, after V lost 4 bases and J lost 3 bases. This CDR3 reads CASSYPTSGYNEQFF. In nucleotides, the CDR3 is TGTGCCAGCAGCTACCCGACTAGCGGCTACAATGAGCAGTTCTTC.

The rearrangement joins TRBV5-6 to TRBJ1-5, with a weak D call TRBD1 (6 bases). Germline CDR1 reads SGHDT; CDR2 reads YYEEEE. This CDR3 has 12 residues. Trimming removed 6 bases at V and 13 bases at J, with 17 bases between. The CDR3 sequence is CASTIGGGPQHF. The CDR3, as DNA: TGTGCCAGCACCATTGGGGGGGGGCCGCAGCATTTT.

The chain uses TRBV7-6 and TRBJ2-5, with TRBD2 identical over 7 bases. The CDR3 has 17 amino acids. In germline, CDR1 is SGHVS, CDR2 FNYEAQ. V trimming: 7 bases; J trimming: 2 bases; junction bases outside the gene matches: 16. CDR3 coding DNA: TGTGCCAGCACCAACTACCCACCGGGCGGGGGTCAAGAGACCCAGTACTTC. Its protein product is CASTNYPPGGGQETQYF.

In this sample, this clonotype turned up a few times. V usage is TRBV6-2 or TRBV6-3 and J usage is TRBJ1-1, with 9 positions matching TRBD1. CDR3 length: 22 residues. V shed 2 bases, J shed 1 base, and the junction held 23 bases outside the gene matches. Looked up from germline, CDR1 is MNHEY and CDR2 is SVGEGT. In DNA, the CDR3 is TGTGCCAGCAGTTACGCCGCTCCGGGACAGGGCCTGGGGAGGTGGAAGAACACTGAAGCTTTCTTT. Its translation: CASSYAAPGQGLGRWKNTEAFF.

This clonotype was picked up many times. V and J are TRBV7-2 and TRBJ1-2, with 12 bases lining up with TRBD1. J lost 0 bases, V lost 5 bases, and 4 bases had no gene match. The V gene's germline CDR1 is SGHTA and CDR2 FQGNSA. The CDR3 has 16 residues. The CDR3 sequence: CASSMGQGAPNYGYTF. Here the CDR3 DNA reads TGTGCCAGCAGCATGGGACAGGGGGCGCCTAACTATGGCTACACCTTC.

This clonotype was picked up a small number of times. The rearrangement uses TRBV7-2 and TRBJ2-1; the match to TRBD2 covers 12 bases. Germline CDR1 is SGHTA and CDR2 is FQGNSA. CDR3 length: 16 residues. With V trimmed by 5 bases and J by 6 bases, 8 bases remained unmatched. CDR3 bases: TGTGCCAGCAGCCAGGGGCTAGCGGGGGGGCCCAATGAGCAGTTCTTC. Translated, it gives CASSQGLAGGPNEQFF. Complete variable domain (other parts from reference TRBV7-2 and TRBJ2-1): GAGVSQSPSNKVTEKGKDVELRCDPISGHTALYWYRQSLGQGLEFLIYFQGNSAPDKSGLPSDRFSAERTGGSVSTLTIQRTQQEDSAVYLCASSQGLAGGPNEQFFGPGTRLTVL.

The rearrangement links TRBV27 to TRBJ2-1, with 7 bases aligning to TRBD1. V dropped 3 bases and J dropped 4; count of bases not matched to a gene: 18. Per germline, CDR1 MNHEY and CDR2 SMNVEV (reference sequence). The CDR3 is 19 amino acids. CDR3 DNA: TGTGCCAGCAGTTTCGCCAAAGGCCCCGACAGGGCATGGTACAATGAGCAGTTCTTC. Translation: CASSFAKGPDRAWYNEQFF.

At least ten counts were recorded for this clonotype. V gene TRBV6-6 combines with J gene TRBJ2-3, with unresolved D. The CDR3 runs to 11 residues. Trimming removed 4 bases from V and 14 bases from J, with 13 bases in between. Germline CDR1 reads MNHNY; CDR2 reads SVGAGI (reference sequence). CDR3 region: CASSSIQGMYF. The CDR3 region has the DNA TGTGCCAGCAGTTCAATCCAAGGAATGTATTTT.

This clonotype was seen a few times. CDR3 sequence (DNA): TGTGCCAGCAGTGACGCGGGACTCCCCACCGGGGAGCTGTTTTTT. It yields the protein CASSDAGLPTGELFF. This chain connects TRBV6-1 to TRBJ2-2; a possible D gene is TRBD2 (6 bases). V lost 3 bases and J 4 bases, leaving 12 bases between the germline ends. The CDR3 length is 15 residues. Germline loops: CDR1 MNHNS, CDR2 SASEGT.